The 22 T cell receptor beta chains below all came from one sample that was sequenced in a study of technical replicates of blood from a handful of donors. Produced via immunoSEQ multiplex PCR; TCRdb's table is partial and in-frame only. The sample contains 91,000 or so clones, over 85% of which appear only once. Sequenced material: T cells isolated from PBMCs. Receptors were obtained from a human donor in good health.

CDR3 sequence (DNA): TGTGCCATCAGTGGGGGAGTCGAGCAGTACTTC. Translation gives CAISGGVEQYF. The chain is built from TRBV10-3 and TRBJ2-7; possibly TRBD2 for D (5 bases). The CDR3 totals 11 residues. V shed 4 bases and J shed 6 bases, with 7 bases lying between them. CDR1 ENHRY and CDR2 SYGVKD come from the germline V gene.

The chain carries TRBV5-4 and TRBJ2-1, with 8 bases matching TRBD2. Germline V CDR1 and CDR2: SGHNT, YYREEE (reference sequence). This CDR3 spans 12 amino acids. V shed 5 bases and J 8 bases; nucleotides not matched to a gene: 3. The CDR3 sequence: CASSGLAYEQFF. CDR3 nucleotide sequence: TGTGCCAGCAGTGGACTAGCATATGAGCAGTTCTTC.

This clone came up once. This chain uses TRBV5-6 with TRBJ2-3, with D perhaps matching TRBD1 (6 bases). Per the germline V gene, CDR1 is SGHDT and CDR2 is YYEEEE. V lost 0 bases to trimming and J lost 0 bases, with 11 bases between them. This CDR3 comprises 16 residues. The CDR3 loop is CASSLDTGLSTDTQYF. The CDR3 DNA reads as TGTGCCAGCAGCTTGGACACAGGGTTAAGCACAGATACGCAGTATTTT.

The genes are TRBV28 and TRBJ1-2; TRBD1 matches at 8 bases. The CDR3 consists of 14 residues. The germline CDR1 and CDR2 sequences are MDHEN and SYDVKM. V was clipped by 6 bases and J by 4 bases; unmatched bases: 7. Here the CDR3 DNA reads TGTGCCAGCAGATCACAGGGGGGTATCTATGGCTACACCTTC. Protein: CASRSQGGIYGYTF.

The chain combines TRBV7-3 with TRBJ2-7; D gene uncertain. The germline V gene encodes CDR1 SGHTA and CDR2 FQGTGA. The CDR3 extends over 13 amino acids. Trimming removed 3 bases at V and 5 bases at J, with 11 bases between. CDR3: CASSLNTYDEQYF. In DNA, the CDR3 is TGTGCCAGCAGCTTGAATACTTACGACGAGCAGTACTTC.

In DNA, the CDR3 is TGTGCCAGCGACGGTAGAGTAGCCTACTCCTACAATGAGCAGTTCTTC. It translates to CASDGRVAYSYNEQFF. The rearrangement links TRBV28 to TRBJ2-1; D is unresolved. V gave up 8 bases and J gave up 0 bases, with 17 bases separating them. CDR3 length: 16 amino acids. The germline CDR1 and CDR2 sequences are MDHEN and SYDVKM.

Here the CDR3 DNA reads TGTGCCAGTAGTAAAAAGGCGGGAGATTTGAATACGCAGTATTTT. It is translated as CASSKKAGDLNTQYF. V and J are TRBV19 and TRBJ2-3, with 7 positions matching TRBD2. Trimming at V came to 4 bases and at J to 7 bases, leaving 11 bases not matched to a gene. CDR1 LNHDA and CDR2 SQIVND come from the germline V gene (reference sequence). This CDR3 has 15 amino acids.

V usage is TRBV7-9 and J usage is TRBJ2-6; weak D call: TRBD1 (6 bases). CDR1 is SEHNR, CDR2 FQNEAQ, per germline (reference sequence). The CDR3 extends over 18 amino acids. V dropped 1 base and J dropped 2 bases, with 15 bases sitting between them. CDR3 nucleotide sequence: TGTGCCAGCAGCTTAGGTCCAGGGGCCCCAGCTGGGGCCAACGTCCTGACTTTC. This gives the protein CASSLGPGAPAGANVLTF.

This clone appeared once. This chain links TRBV5-6 with TRBJ1-3; D call uncertain. V gave up 7 bases and J gave up 0 bases, with 8 bases separating them. The CDR3 spans 13 residues. Germline V lookup: CDR1 SGHDT, CDR2 YYEEEE. The DNA of the CDR3 is TGTGCCAGCCGTTTCGTCTCTGGAAACACCATATATTTT. It specifies CASRFVSGNTIYF.

V and J are TRBV18 and TRBJ2-6; no clear D. V was trimmed by 6 bases and J by 0 bases, leaving 12 bases between them. This CDR3 is 16 amino acids long. From germline, CDR1 is KGHSH and CDR2 LQKENI. CDR3 region: CASSPYLNSGANVLTF. As DNA, the CDR3 is TGTGCCAGCTCGCCCTACTTAAACTCTGGGGCCAACGTCCTGACTTTC.

The V call is TRBV18, the J call TRBJ1-1; D gene ambiguous. Trimming removed 2 bases from V and 1 base from J, with 8 bases in between. This CDR3 is 14 amino acids long. Germline CDR1 is KGHSH and CDR2 is LQKENI. The CDR3 region is CASSPAHTNTEAFF. CDR3 nucleotide sequence: TGTGCCAGCTCACCAGCACACACGAACACTGAAGCTTTCTTT.

This chain connects TRBV28 to TRBJ1-4, with a tentative D call TRBD1 (6 bases). The V and J ends lost 5 bases and 6 bases respectively, with 16 bases between them. Per the germline V gene, CDR1 is MDHEN and CDR2 is SYDVKM. The CDR3 is 15 residues long. The CDR3 protein is CASSLPGAGDEKLFF. In DNA form, the CDR3 reads TGTGCCAGCAGTCTCCCCGGGGCAGGGGATGAAAAACTGTTTTTT.

The rearrangement uses TRBV5-1 and TRBJ2-1; TRBD1 is a possible D gene (6 bases). Germline loops: CDR1 SGHRS, CDR2 YFSETQ. V lost 6 bases to trimming and J lost 8 bases, with 21 bases between them. The CDR3 runs to 15 residues. Here the CDR3 DNA reads TGCGCCAGCAACAGTCCGGGACAATCCCCCGATGAGCAGTTCTTC. Translated: CASNSPGQSPDEQFF. Drawing the rest from reference TRBV5-1 and TRBJ2-1, the complete variable domain is KAGVTQTPRYLIKTRGQQVTLSCSPISGHRSVSWYQQTPGQGLQFLFEYFSETQRNKGNFPGRFSGRQFSNSRSEMNVSTLELGDSALYLCASNSPGQSPDEQFFGPGTRLTVL.

The gene calls are TRBV19 and TRBJ1-1; perhaps TRBD1 as D (5 bases). CDR3 length: 15 residues. Germline assignment: CDR1 LNHDA and CDR2 SQIVND (reference sequence). V was trimmed by 1 base and J by 3 bases, leaving 12 bases between them. The CDR3 loop is CASSIGTGSYTEAFF. In DNA, the CDR3 is TGTGCCAGTAGTATAGGAACAGGATCCTACACTGAAGCTTTCTTT.

J is TRBJ2-5 and V is TRBV5-4; 10 nucleotides line up with TRBD2. Germline loops: CDR1 SGHNT, CDR2 YYREEE (reference sequence). The CDR3 runs 15 residues. The V and J ends lost 2 bases and 4 bases, in that order; junction bases with no gene match: 5. The CDR3 nucleotides are TGTGCCAGCAGCTTTAACCTAGCGGGGGTAGAGACCCAGTACTTC. Protein: CASSFNLAGVETQYF.

The rearrangement uses TRBV5-5 and TRBJ2-7; 7 nucleotides agree with TRBD2. The CDR3 has 14 amino acids. V lost 4 bases, J lost 6 bases, and 10 bases stayed unmatched. Germline V gives CDR1 SGHKS, CDR2 YYEKEE (reference sequence). The CDR3 here is CASSGTAGVPEQYF. CDR3 nucleotide sequence: TGTGCCAGCAGCGGGACGGCGGGAGTGCCCGAGCAGTACTTC.

J is TRBJ2-1 and V is TRBV27; no definite D call. Deletions cut 3 bases from V and 8 bases from J, with 5 bases between. The germline CDR1 and CDR2 sequences are MNHEY and SMNVEV (reference sequence). CDR3 length equals 11 residues. The CDR3 region is CASSFRHEQFF. In DNA, the CDR3 is TGTGCCAGCAGTTTCAGGCATGAGCAGTTCTTC.

The chain combines TRBV10-1 with TRBJ2-1, with a possible D match to TRBD2 (5 bases). This CDR3 is built from 14 residues. The V gene's germline CDR1 is WNHNN and CDR2 SYGVQD (reference sequence). V lost 0 bases, J lost 10 bases, and 13 bases lay in between. CDR3 DNA: TGCGCCAGCAGTGAGTCTTCGGACTTCAGGGAGCAGTTCTTC. It specifies CASSESSDFREQFF.

This clone was observed a single time. The rearrangement uses TRBV7-2 and TRBJ1-1, with D unresolved. From germline, CDR1 is SGHTA and CDR2 FQGNSA. Trimming took 5 bases from V and 2 from J, leaving 15 bases between them. The CDR3 sequence is 15 residues long. The CDR3 protein is CASSPAGQVNTEAFF. The CDR3 nucleotides are TGTGCCAGCAGCCCCGCAGGTCAAGTCAACACTGAAGCTTTCTTT.

The chain recombines TRBV6-5 with TRBJ1-1; a possible D gene is TRBD1 (5 bases). Trimming left V 5 bases short and J 3 bases short, with 10 bases between. CDR3 length equals 13 residues. Looked up from germline, CDR1 is MNHEY and CDR2 is SVGAGI. The CDR3 spells CASSPDSYTEAFF. CDR3 DNA: TGTGCCAGCAGTCCAGACAGTTACACTGAAGCTTTCTTT.

The chain employs TRBV27 and TRBJ2-7; the match to TRBD1 covers 10 bases. Germline V gene data show CDR1 as MNHEY and CDR2 as SMNVEV (reference sequence). The CDR3 is 16 residues long. V trimming: 8 bases; J trimming: 5 bases; junction bases outside the gene matches: 15. The CDR3 DNA reads TGTGCCAGCGTTCAGAGGCCGGGACAGGGGCTCCACGAGCAGTACTTC. This codes for CASVQRPGQGLHEQYF.

The chain combines TRBV4-1 with TRBJ2-1, with D possibly being TRBD1 (6 bases). This CDR3 spans 13 amino acids. CDR1 and CDR2 from the germline V gene are MGHRA and YSYEKL. V was clipped by 6 bases and J by 7 bases, with 13 bases between them. The CDR3 region is CASRHTGLNEQFF. The CDR3 DNA sequence: TGCGCCAGCAGGCATACAGGGTTGAATGAGCAGTTCTTC.